The present entry profiles one T cell receptor beta chain with its context. Antigen: not known. It may be a read error: a sequence one base away is much more abundant. This entry is derived from a study of tumor-infiltrating lymphocytes in primary liver carcinoma. Study as a whole: Recorded tumor stage was T1-T3 N0M0, with diameters of about 4 to 11 cm. In every tissue type, samples returned a similar yield of roughly 3.5 to 7.13 million productive TCRbeta reads.

The CDR3 is made up of 12 amino acids. Germline lookup yields CDR1 SGHDN and CDR2 FVKESK. Findings and caveats of the study: No more than about 8-24% of top clones could be seen in all five tumor regions.

RNA and DNA were co-extracted from about 19-30 mg of unsorted bulk tissue. Over 80% of the cells in every tumor sample were viable tumor cells. TCR beta cDNA came from about 470 ng total RNA, primed with a constant-region primer. Construction of TCR beta libraries relied on three successive nested multiplex PCR rounds employing slightly modified ARM-PCR. Two initial PCR rounds of roughly 10 cycles each paired TRBV1-TRBV30 forward primers with a C-beta reverse primer. TCRdb redid the calling of the multiplex PCR reads with MiXCR, one entry per CDR3 protein. The sample has more than 90,000 distinct CDR3 sequences, about 67% seen once.

The material sequenced was liver tumor tissue from sampling region 2. Subset given: tumor region T2, inferior pole. The clonotype comes from a woman aged 60-75 years with primary liver carcinoma and hepatitis B virus infection. This chain uses TRBV14 with TRBJ2-7, with D uncertain. The CDR3 protein is CASSPHNYQQYF. In nucleotides, the CDR3 is TGTGCCAGCAGCCCGCACAACTACCAGCAGTACTTC.